This is a list of T cell receptor beta chains from one sample in a study of blood T cells in healthy people across ages. TCRdb used MiXCR to reprocess the 5' RACE reads, holding one entry per CDR3 protein. The sample shows fewer than 1.5 million distinct CDR3 sequences, roughly 40% of them seen only once. The specimen sequenced was blood. All receptors derive from a young woman in good health. Both conserved end residues are part of each CDR3. Fields, in order: D gene, V gene, clone size, J gene, CDR3 DNA, CDR3 protein. D genes are given only for firm matches. Size values are once, few and many counts, or a class for expanded clones, and some rows have none.

>.|TRBV3-1|.|TRBJ2-2
TGTGCCAGCAGTCCGACCCATGACAGCGCGAACACCGGGGAGCTGTTTTTT
CASSPTHDSANTGELFF
>TRBD1|TRBV7-8|.|TRBJ2-1
TGTGCCAGCAGCTTAGAGTACAGGGGAGAATTCACTGAGCAGTTCTTC
CASSLEYRGEFTEQFF
>TRBD1|TRBV20-1|few|TRBJ1-5
TGCAGTGCTAGTGGCGGGACAGTTAATCAGCCCCAGCATTTT
CSASGGTVNQPQHF
>.|TRBV5-1|few|TRBJ2-7
TGCGCCAGCAGTCACACATTTGGGGTCTACGAGCAGTACTTC
CASSHTFGVYEQYF
>TRBD2|TRBV3-1|few|TRBJ2-5
TGTGCCAGTACGGAGCGGGGGGGTCGAGAGACCCAGTACTTC
CASTERGGRETQYF
>.|TRBV10-3|.|TRBJ2-1
TGTGCCATCGCCGCTGGGGAGTACAATGAGCAGTTCTTC
CAIAAGEYNEQFF
>.|TRBV24-1|once|TRBJ2-3
TGTGCCACCAGTGATCCACAGGGAGTGGGGGATACGCAGTATTTT
CATSDPQGVGDTQYF
>.|TRBV5-1|few|TRBJ2-3
TGCGCCAGCAGCGCCGGCGGGACCGTGGCAGATACGCAGTATTTT
CASSAGGTVADTQYF
>.|TRBV7-2|.|TRBJ2-5
TGTGCCAGCAGCCCAGATGGGGTAGCGGTGGAGACCCAGTACTTC
CASSPDGVAVETQYF
>.|TRBV20-1|.|TRBJ2-7
TGCAGTGCTAGCCCGGCGTGGATAGACGAGCAGTACTTC
CSASPAWIDEQYF
>.|TRBV4-1|.|TRBJ2-1
TGCGCCAGCAGCCCAGGAGTGGGGGCCACGTTCTACAATGAGCAGTTCTTC
CASSPGVGATFYNEQFF
>.|TRBV28|.|TRBJ2-5
TGTGCCAGCAGCGGTGGCCCCCGGGTAGAGACCCAGTACTTC
CASSGGPRVETQYF
>TRBD1|TRBV29-1|.|TRBJ2-1
TGCAGCGTTGAGGAGACAGGGGGGGACAATGAGCAGTTCTTC
CSVEETGGDNEQFF
>.|TRBV12-3/TRBV12-4|.|TRBJ2-1
TGTGCCAGCAGTCATGGGACTTGGGGCGAGCAGTTCTTC
CASSHGTWGEQFF
>TRBD2|TRBV20-1|.|TRBJ2-5
TGCAGGGTACTAGCGGATTTGTACCAAGAGACCCAGTACTTC
CRVLADLYQETQYF
>TRBD2|TRBV4-1|.|TRBJ2-7
TGCGCCAGCAGCCAAGCCCGAGCGGGGGGCAACGAGCAGTACTTC
CASSQARAGGNEQYF
>.|TRBV20-1|.|TRBJ1-5
TGCAGTGCCCAGGCGGGACAGCCCCAGCATTTT
CSAQAGQPQHF
>.|TRBV27|.|TRBJ2-7
TGTGCCAGCAGTTTCGCCGGTACTTTAGTTGCCGAGCAGTACTTC
CASSFAGTLVAEQYF
>.|TRBV20-1|once|TRBJ2-3
TGCAGTGCTAGAGCTGAACTCACAGATACGCAGTATTTT
CSARAELTDTQYF
>TRBD2|TRBV2|.|TRBJ2-5
TGTGCCAGCAGTGTCCTAGCGGGATTACGAGAGACCCAGTACTTC
CASSVLAGLRETQYF
>TRBD2|TRBV2|.|TRBJ2-1
TGTGCCGCCGGCCCGGGAGGGCCGGACAATGAGCAGTTCTTC
CAAGPGGPDNEQFF
>TRBD2|TRBV29-1|few|TRBJ2-1
TGCAGCGTTGAGATTGGGACTAGCGGGCTGTACAATGAGCAGTTCTTC
CSVEIGTSGLYNEQFF
>.|TRBV12-3/TRBV12-4|few|TRBJ2-1
TGTGCCAGCAGGGCCTCGACTCCACTCGGTGAGCAGTTCTTC
CASRASTPLGEQFF
>.|TRBV7-9|once|TRBJ2-3
TGTGCCGGCAGCTTAGGTCGGGGAGATACGCAGTATTTT
CAGSLGRGDTQYF
>TRBD2|TRBV4-1|few|TRBJ2-3
TGCGCCAGCAGCCAAGATGAGAGCCTAGCGGGGGGGCGTATTGGAACAGATACGCAGTATTTT
CASSQDESLAGGRIGTDTQYF
>TRBD2|TRBV4-2|.|TRBJ2-7
TGTGCCAGCAGCCAGGAGGGAAACCTAGCGGGAGCAACCGAGCAGTACTTC
CASSQEGNLAGATEQYF
>.|TRBV15|.|TRBJ2-2
TGTGCCACCAGCAGAGAAAACAGGGTGGACACCGGGGAGCTGTTTTTT
CATSRENRVDTGELFF
>.|TRBV7-9|few|TRBJ2-3
TGTGCCAGCAGCTTAGGTTCTCCAGACACAGATACGCAGTATTTT
CASSLGSPDTDTQYF
>.|TRBV11-1|.|TRBJ1-2
TGTGCCAGCAGCACGGACGTCCGAGACCCCACCTTC
CASSTDVRDPTF
>.|TRBV7-9|.|TRBJ1-1
TGTGCCAGCAGCCCCCGGTGGGGGCGAGGAGTTGAAGCTTTCTTT
CASSPRWGRGVEAFF
>.|TRBV14|.|TRBJ2-3
TGTGTCAGCAGCCAAGGAGAACTAGTGTCGATAACAGATACGCAGTATTTT
CVSSQGELVSITDTQYF
>TRBD1|TRBV30|.|TRBJ1-5
TGTGCCTGGAGTGCCCTTTGGACAGGGAGGAGCAATCAGCCCCAGCATTTT
CAWSALWTGRSNQPQHF
>.|TRBV20-1|few|TRBJ2-1
TGCAGTGCAGATGGGGGGCACCCCCCAAATGAGCAGTTCTTC
CSADGGHPPNEQFF
>.|TRBV5-4|.|TRBJ2-1
TGTGCCAGCAGCTTTCCCCTCTCGGGGAATGAGCAGTTCTTC
CASSFPLSGNEQFF
>.|TRBV4-1|.|TRBJ2-5
TGCGCCAGCAGCTACCTGGAGGTTAATCAAGAGACCCAGTACTTC
CASSYLEVNQETQYF
>TRBD2|TRBV9|.|TRBJ2-5
TGTGCCAGCAGCTTGACTAGCGGTTGGGAAGAGACCCAGTACTTC
CASSLTSGWEETQYF
>TRBD1|TRBV29-1|.|TRBJ1-1
TGCAGCGTTGAAGATTGGGGGACAGGGGGCCCCACTGAAGCTTTCTTT
CSVEDWGTGGPTEAFF
>.|TRBV28|few|TRBJ1-2
TGTGCCAGTTCCCGAAGGGCCCGGTATGGCTACACCTTC
CASSRRARYGYTF
>TRBD1|TRBV29-1|.|TRBJ1-1
TGCAGCGTTGCCCAGACAGGGGGGGTGAACACTGAAGCTTTCTTT
CSVAQTGGVNTEAFF
>TRBD1|TRBV5-6|.|TRBJ2-7
TGTGCCAGCAGCTTACAACCACAGGGGCGCTACGAGCAGTACTTC
CASSLQPQGRYEQYF
>.|TRBV7-2|few|TRBJ2-1
TGTGCCAGCAGCCCGCGGGACGCCGCACACAATGAGCAGTTCTTC
CASSPRDAAHNEQFF
>.|TRBV12-3/TRBV12-4|many|TRBJ2-7
TGTGCCAGCAGTCCGCTTCGTGAGCAGTACTTC
CASSPLREQYF
>TRBD1|TRBV3-1|.|TRBJ2-2
TGTGCCAGCACCTCAACGGCGGCAGGGGGAAACACCGGGGAGCTGTTTTTT
CASTSTAAGGNTGELFF
>TRBD2|TRBV5-1|few|TRBJ2-5
TGCGCCAGCAGCTTGGCCTGGGGCGGGATGACTAGCGGATTACAAGAGACCCAGTACTTC
CASSLAWGGMTSGLQETQYF
>.|TRBV10-3|.|TRBJ2-5
TGTGCCACTCTCCCTGCGGGCCTCGAGACCCAGTACTTC
CATLPAGLETQYF
>TRBD2|TRBV27|.|TRBJ2-1
TGTGCCAGCTCGCCCGGCGGGGGGTACGACTACGAGCAGTTCTTC
CASSPGGGYDYEQFF
>.|TRBV13|.|TRBJ1-2
TGTGCCAGCAGCCCAGGTCGACAGAGTAAAAACTATGGCTACACCTTC
CASSPGRQSKNYGYTF
>TRBD2|TRBV7-9|.|TRBJ2-2
TGTGCCAGCAGACCACCGGGACGGGGGGGATCCGGGGAGCTGTTTTTT
CASRPPGRGGSGELFF
>.|TRBV20-1|.|TRBJ2-7
TGCAGTGCTAGTAGGCAGGGGACCTACGAGCAGTACTTC
CSASRQGTYEQYF
>.|TRBV14|.|TRBJ2-3
TGTGCCAGCAGCCAAGTGGCGTACGAAGATACGCAGTATTTT
CASSQVAYEDTQYF
>.|TRBV5-1|few|TRBJ1-1
TGCGCCAGCAGCGTGGGGGACAAGGGAGCGGCTTTCTTT
CASSVGDKGAAFF
>TRBD2|TRBV7-2|.|TRBJ2-1
TGTGCCAGTAAGCTAGCGGGAGCCAATGAGCAGTTCTTC
CASKLAGANEQFF
>.|TRBV12-3/TRBV12-4|few|TRBJ2-5
TGTGCCAGCAGTTTAGCCATTGGGAATGGGAATGAGCAGTACTTC
CASSLAIGNGNEQYF
>.|TRBV4-1|.|TRBJ2-7
TGCGCCAACAGCCAAGCCGGGACCAGCTCCTACGAGCAGTACTTC
CANSQAGTSSYEQYF
>TRBD2|TRBV6-1|.|TRBJ2-1
TGTGCCAGCAGGCGGAGACTAGCGGGCGCCACGGGGGGGAATGAGCAGTTCTTC
CASRRRLAGATGGNEQFF
>TRBD2|TRBV10-3|few|TRBJ2-5
TGTGCCATCAGCGGGACTAGCGGGGGAGAGACCCAGTACTTC
CAISGTSGGETQYF
>.|TRBV12-3/TRBV12-4|.|TRBJ1-2
TGTGCCAGCAAATGGGAACTAAAGGGAAATGGCTACACCTTC
CASKWELKGNGYTF
>.|TRBV5-1|.|TRBJ1-4
TGCGCCAGCAGCTTGGAGGGGAATGGTAATGAAAAACTGTTTTTT
CASSLEGNGNEKLFF
>TRBD1|TRBV9|few|TRBJ2-1
TGTGCCAGCAGCGTCACAGGGGACGGTGAGCAGTTCTTC
CASSVTGDGEQFF
>TRBD1|TRBV27|few|TRBJ2-2
TGTGCCAGCAGTCCCTGGACAGGGGGGAACACCGGGGAGCTGTTTTTT
CASSPWTGGNTGELFF